Given below is one TCR beta chain in context. The sample comes from a study of beta chain features in type 1 diabetes. Expressed TCRB transcripts were sequenced because the isolated RNA had all been reverse transcribed beforehand. The protocol was immunoSEQ multiplex PCR, while the TCRdb copy is restricted to in-frame clones and leaves out a portion. The sample has tens of thousands of clones; about three fifths are singletons. The sample consisted of Tregs from blood. The sequence was collected from a woman younger than 30 in good health.

The CDR3 DNA follows: TGTGCCAGCAGTAGACAGGTCTACGAGCAGTACTTC. This gives the protein CASSRQVYEQYF. The chain recombines TRBV7-9 with TRBJ2-7; D is perhaps TRBD1 (6 bases). Germline CDR1 and CDR2: SEHNR and FQNEAQ (reference sequence). The CDR3 length is 12 residues. Trimming took off 6 bases at V and 3 bases at J, with 9 bases between the two ends. The entire variable domain, with the rest obtained from reference TRBV7-9 and TRBJ2-7, is as follows: DTGVSQNPRHKITKRGQNVTFRCDPISEHNRLYWYRQTLGQGPEFLTYFQNEAQLEKSRLLSDRFSAERPKGSFSTLEIQRTEQGDSAMYLCASSRQVYEQYFGPGTRLTVT.